These 24 T cell receptor beta chains were sequenced from one sample in a study of OX40 agonist ivuxolimab in advanced cancers. Library generation was performed with the immunoSEQ multiplex PCR assay. TCRdb took this table from immuneACCESS and kept in-frame rearrangements with V and J called. Such tables lack part of the clones; where checked against another copy, unresolved V genes explain under half of the gap, and the rest is unexplained. Present in this sample are tens of thousands of clones, roughly 80% of which were seen just once. Approximately 6.8% of the sample lies in the top ten. This material consisted of CD4+ or CD8+ T cells sorted from blood, taken in a trial of the OX40 agonist ivuxolimab. The receptors stem from an adult with an advanced solid tumor such as melanoma, head and neck, liver or kidney cancer.

This clone occurred a few times. The chain employs TRBV7-8 and TRBJ1-1; D call uncertain. The CDR3 runs to 15 residues. The V gene lost 4 bases and the J gene lost 1 base, with 13 bases spanning the gap. The germline V gene encodes CDR1 SGHVS and CDR2 FQNEAQ. This CDR3 is CASSYRLLRNTEAFF. In nucleotides, the CDR3 is TGTGCCAGCAGCTACAGACTGTTGAGGAACACTGAAGCTTTCTTT. The full variable domain, with the rest looked up from reference TRBV7-8 and TRBJ1-1, is GAGVSQSPRYKVAKRGQDVALRCDPISGHVSLFWYQQALGQGPEFLTYFQNEAQLDKSGLPSDRFFAERPEGSVSTLKIQRTQQEDSAVYLCASSYRLLRNTEAFFGQGTRLTVV.

The chain combines TRBV7-9 with TRBJ1-2; D is ambiguous. The V and J ends lost 2 bases and 3 bases respectively, with 13 bases between them. The CDR3 is 15 amino acids. Germline CDR1 SEHNR, CDR2 FQNEAQ (reference sequence). The CDR3 DNA follows: TGTGCCAGCAGCTTACTCGCTCGTCCCGACTATGGCTACACCTTC. It translates to CASSLLARPDYGYTF.

V is TRBV15 and J is TRBJ2-1; D gene ambiguous. V lost 4 bases and J lost 10, with 8 bases in between. CDR3 length: 11 residues. Germline CDR1 is LNHNV and CDR2 is YYDKDF (reference sequence). The CDR3 DNA is TGTGCCACCAGCAATAGCTGGGAGCAGTTCTTC. Protein product: CATSNSWEQFF.

The V and J genes are TRBV7-9 and TRBJ1-4; no clear D. Germline values: CDR1 SEHNR, CDR2 FQNEAQ (reference sequence). The CDR3 totals 17 residues. Deletions cut 5 bases from V and 8 bases from J, with 24 bases between. The CDR3 protein is CASSPGEGGVFFEKLFF. CDR3 in DNA: TGTGCCAGCAGCCCTGGGGAAGGCGGGGTTTTCTTCGAAAAACTGTTTTTT. Filled out from reference TRBV7-9 and TRBJ1-4, the complete variable domain reads DTGVSQNPRHKITKRGQNVTFRCDPISEHNRLYWYRQTLGQGPEFLTYFQNEAQLEKSRLLSDRFSAERPKGSFSTLEIQRTEQGDSAMYLCASSPGEGGVFFEKLFFGSGTQLSVL.

This rearrangement joins TRBV19 to TRBJ2-1; D is ambiguous. Per the germline V gene, CDR1 is LNHDA and CDR2 is SQIVND (reference sequence). Deletions cut 5 bases from V and 0 bases from J, with 11 bases between. This CDR3 is 15 amino acids long. CDR3 bases: TGTGCCAGTAGTCGGGCTGCCGGCTCCTACAATGAGCAGTTCTTC. Translating gives CASSRAAGSYNEQFF. Looking up the rest from reference TRBV19 and TRBJ2-1 gives the full variable domain: DGGITQSPKYLFRKEGQNVTLSCEQNLNHDAMYWYRQDPGQGLRLIYYSQIVNDFQKGDIAEGYSVSREKKESFPLTVTSAQKNPTAFYLCASSRAAGSYNEQFFGPGTRLTVL.

The chain is built from TRBV27 and TRBJ1-2, with TRBD1 matching over 10 bases. V was clipped by 1 base and J by 8 bases; unmatched bases: 4. This CDR3 has 14 residues. Germline V gives CDR1 MNHEY, CDR2 SMNVEV (reference sequence). Here the CDR3 DNA reads TGTGCCAGCAGTTTATGGGACAGGGGAGGCGGCTACACCTTC. It encodes CASSLWDRGGGYTF.

The chain combines TRBV14 with TRBJ2-7; D uncertain. V gave up 4 bases and J gave up 4 bases, with 11 bases separating them. CDR1 is SGHDN and CDR2 is FVKESK in the germline V gene. The CDR3 has 13 residues. The CDR3 DNA sequence: TGTGCCAGCAGCCGAAGAAAGTATTACGAGCAGTACTTC. Encoded protein: CASSRRKYYEQYF.

This chain connects TRBV6-1 to TRBJ1-2; TRBD1 might be the D (5 bases). CDR1 is MNHNS and CDR2 is SASEGT in the germline V gene. The length of the CDR3 is 13 residues. With 2 bases removed from V and 6 bases from J, the gap between germline ends came to 10 bases. DNA for the CDR3: TGTGCCAGCAGTGAACGGCAGGGTCATGGCTACACCTTC. It is translated as CASSERQGHGYTF.

The CDR3 protein is CASSLVGGFSGANVLTF. For the CDR3, the DNA is TGTGCCAGCAGCTTAGTCGGCGGGTTCTCTGGGGCCAACGTCCTGACTTTC. The genes are TRBV7-6 and TRBJ2-6; D might be TRBD2 (5 bases). The CDR3 is 17 amino acids. Trimming removed 1 base at V and 0 bases at J, with 10 bases between. Germline V gene sequence: CDR1 SGHVS, CDR2 FNYEAQ.

Comments on this clone: Other DNA sequences in the sample encode the same CDR3. The chain links TRBV14 to TRBJ1-1; TRBD1 is a possible D gene (5 bases). CDR3 length: 14 amino acids. Trimming removed 2 bases at V and 1 base at J, with 8 bases between. CDR1 is SGHDN and CDR2 is FVKESK in the germline V gene. DNA of the CDR3: TGTGCCAGCAGCCAACAGGGAAAGAACACTGAAGCTTTCTTT. Translation gives CASSQQGKNTEAFF. Looking up the rest from reference TRBV14 and TRBJ1-1 gives the full variable domain: EAGVTQFPSHSVIEKGQTVTLRCDPISGHDNLYWYRRVMGKEIKFLLHFVKESKQDESGMPNNRFLAERTGGTYSTLKVQPAELEDSGVYFCASSQQGKNTEAFFGQGTRLTVV.

The chain recombines TRBV19 with TRBJ1-2; D gene ambiguous. Trimming shortened V by 3 bases and J by 5 bases, and 19 bases separated the two germline ends. The CDR3 sequence is 16 residues long. CDR1 and CDR2 (germline): LNHDA, SQIVND (reference sequence). The CDR3: CASSISRARSNYGYTF. The CDR3 coding sequence is TGTGCCAGTAGTATCTCGAGGGCCAGGAGTAATTATGGCTACACCTTC.

This clone is medium-sized within its sample. The rearrangement links TRBV5-1 to TRBJ2-2; a weak D match, TRBD2 (6 bases). V lost 4 bases, J lost 6 bases, and 19 bases lay in between. This CDR3 contains 16 residues. Per the germline V gene, CDR1 is SGHRS and CDR2 is YFSETQ. CDR3 residues: CASSRVLAGSPGELFF. The CDR3 coding sequence is TGCGCCAGCAGCCGGGTTTTGGCGGGATCACCCGGGGAGCTGTTTTTT.

Turning to this clone: This specimen includes other DNA sequences encoding the same CDR3. The CDR3 DNA sequence: TGTGCCAGCAGCTTTTCCTACGAGCAGTACTTC. Its protein is CASSFSYEQYF. This rearrangement joins TRBV7-2 to TRBJ2-7; no clear D gene. The CDR3 extends over 11 amino acids. CDR1 and CDR2 (germline): SGHTA, FQGNSA. V lost 3 bases and J lost 1, with 1 base in between.

The V call is TRBV4-1, the J call TRBJ1-2, with 8 bases aligning to TRBD1. The length of the CDR3 is 14 residues. From germline, CDR1 is MGHRA and CDR2 YSYEKL. The trim removed 2 bases at V and 4 bases at J, leaving 3 bases unmatched. The CDR3 protein is CASSQRQGSYGYTF. The CDR3 nucleotides are TGCGCCAGCAGCCAACGACAGGGGAGCTATGGCTACACCTTC.

The V call is TRBV5-1, the J call TRBJ2-1; D unresolved. Per the germline V gene, CDR1 is SGHRS and CDR2 is YFSETQ. Trimming pared 0 bases from V and 6 bases from J, leaving 10 bases between. The CDR3 covers 14 residues. The CDR3 here is CASSLEVPGNEQFF. The DNA of the CDR3 is TGCGCCAGCAGCTTGGAGGTCCCGGGCAATGAGCAGTTCTTC.

The DNA for the CDR3 is TGTGCCAGCAGCCTATTACTAGCGGGGTCCTACGAGCAGTACTTC. As protein: CASSLLLAGSYEQYF. This chain links TRBV4-2 with TRBJ2-7, with 10 bases matching TRBD2. The CDR3 loop spans 15 amino acids. Per the germline V gene, CDR1 is LGHNA and CDR2 is YNFKEQ. The trim removed 4 bases at V and 1 base at J, leaving 4 bases unmatched.

The rearrangement uses TRBV5-6 and TRBJ2-3; 11 nucleotides align to TRBD2. V was pared by 3 bases and J by 7 bases, with 10 bases of the junction left unmatched. CDR1 SGHDT and CDR2 YYEEEE come from the germline V gene. The CDR3 consists of 16 residues. CDR3 sequence reads: CASSSKLAGELYTQYF. The CDR3 DNA reads as TGTGCCAGCAGCTCAAAACTAGCGGGAGAGCTCTATACGCAGTATTTT.

This clone occurred once. V is TRBV11-2 and J is TRBJ2-2; 7 bases are a match to TRBD1. With 3 bases clipped from V and 5 bases from J, the junction kept 9 bases outside the gene matches. The CDR3 has 16 amino acids. Looked up from germline, CDR1 is SGHAT and CDR2 is FQNNGV. CDR3 sequence reads: CASSFASGTVTGELFF. The CDR3 coding sequence is TGTGCCAGCAGCTTTGCCTCTGGGACAGTTACCGGGGAGCTGTTTTTT.

The V call is TRBV7-2, the J call TRBJ1-5; 8 nucleotides align to TRBD1. The CDR3 length is 16 residues. Germline-derived CDR1 and CDR2 are SGHTA and FQGNSA. Germline trimming cut 0 bases from V and 7 bases from J; bases unmatched to any gene: 8. CDR3 bases: TGTGCCAGCAGCTTAGCGGAGACAGGGGATTTACAGCCCCAGCATTTT. It codes for CASSLAETGDLQPQHF.

DNA for the CDR3: TGTGCCAGCAGCTTAGAGTTCCGGCGCCCAGAGAGGGGGGAGCTGTTTTTT. Its protein product is CASSLEFRRPERGELFF. The chain employs TRBV7-8 and TRBJ2-2, with D unresolved. CDR3 size: 17 residues. The germline V gene has CDR1 SGHVS and CDR2 FQNEAQ. V was trimmed by 1 base and J by 8 bases, leaving 20 bases between them.

This chain links TRBV7-2 with TRBJ2-4, with D unresolved. Germline CDR1 SGHTA, CDR2 FQGNSA. With 3 bases removed from V and 6 bases from J, the gap between germline ends came to 12 bases. This CDR3 contains 14 residues. The CDR3 sequence: CASSFGPAANIQYF. The CDR3 nucleotides read TGTGCCAGCAGCTTCGGACCGGCCGCAAACATTCAGTACTTC.

The CDR3 loop is CASRPSGALHEQYF. The CDR3 DNA sequence: TGCGCCAGCAGACCCAGCGGGGCGCTCCACGAGCAGTACTTC. This chain links TRBV10-1 with TRBJ2-7; 7 bases map to TRBD2. The CDR3 spans 14 residues. J gave up 5 bases and V 6 bases, and 10 bases lay outside the gene matches. CDR1 is WNHNN and CDR2 is SYGVQD in the germline V gene (reference sequence).

V is TRBV18 and J is TRBJ1-1, with a weak D call TRBD1 (6 bases). Trimming removed 2 bases at V and 6 bases at J, with 10 bases between. CDR1 is KGHSH and CDR2 is LQKENI in the germline V gene. CDR3 length: 13 residues. This CDR3 reads CASSPGGLAEAFF. In nucleotides, the CDR3 is TGTGCCAGCTCACCAGGGGGCTTAGCTGAAGCTTTCTTT.

This clone was detected only once. The CDR3 nucleotides read TGTGCCAGCAGCTCGGGACAGGGGGCGCAGGGTGACAATGAGCAGTTCTTC. Protein: CASSSGQGAQGDNEQFF. This rearrangement joins TRBV5-4 to TRBJ2-1; TRBD1 agrees at 12 bases. The CDR3 is made up of 17 amino acids. Germline V CDR1 and CDR2: SGHNT, YYREEE (reference sequence). Trimming took 3 bases from V and 5 from J; bases not matched to a gene: 9.